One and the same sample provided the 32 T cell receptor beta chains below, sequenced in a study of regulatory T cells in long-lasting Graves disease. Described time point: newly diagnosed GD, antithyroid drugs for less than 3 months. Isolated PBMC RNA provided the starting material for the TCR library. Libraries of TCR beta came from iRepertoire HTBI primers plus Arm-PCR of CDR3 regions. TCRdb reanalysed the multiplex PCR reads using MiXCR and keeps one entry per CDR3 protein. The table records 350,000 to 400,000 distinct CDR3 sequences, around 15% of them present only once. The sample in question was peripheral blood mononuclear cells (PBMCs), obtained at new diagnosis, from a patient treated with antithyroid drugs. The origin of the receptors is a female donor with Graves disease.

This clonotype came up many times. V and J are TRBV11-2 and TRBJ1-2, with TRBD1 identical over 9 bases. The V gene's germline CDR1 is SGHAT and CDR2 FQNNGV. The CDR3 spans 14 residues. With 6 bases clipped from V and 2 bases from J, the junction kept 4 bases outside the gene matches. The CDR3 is CASRDRGPNYGYTF. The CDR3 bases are TGTGCCAGCAGGGACAGGGGCCCGAACTATGGCTACACCTTC. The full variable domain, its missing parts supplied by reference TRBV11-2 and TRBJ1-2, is EAGVAQSPRYKIIEKRQSVAFWCNPISGHATLYWYQQILGQGPKLLIQFQNNGVVDDSQLPKDRFSAERLKGVDSTLKIQPAKLEDSAVYLCASRDRGPNYGYTFGSGTRLTVV.

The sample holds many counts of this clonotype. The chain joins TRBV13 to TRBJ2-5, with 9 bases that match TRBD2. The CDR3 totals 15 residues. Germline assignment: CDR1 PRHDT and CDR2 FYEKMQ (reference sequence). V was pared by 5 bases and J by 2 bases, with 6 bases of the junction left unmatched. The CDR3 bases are TGTGCCAGCAGCGTTAGCGGGGGTGAACAAGAGACCCAGTACTTC. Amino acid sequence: CASSVSGGEQETQYF.

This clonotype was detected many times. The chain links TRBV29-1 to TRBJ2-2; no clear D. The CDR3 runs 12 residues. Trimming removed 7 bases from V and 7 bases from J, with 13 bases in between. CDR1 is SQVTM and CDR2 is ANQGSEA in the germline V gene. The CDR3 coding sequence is TGCAGCGCCTCTTGGGTGGACGGGGAGCTGTTTTTT. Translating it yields CSASWVDGELFF.

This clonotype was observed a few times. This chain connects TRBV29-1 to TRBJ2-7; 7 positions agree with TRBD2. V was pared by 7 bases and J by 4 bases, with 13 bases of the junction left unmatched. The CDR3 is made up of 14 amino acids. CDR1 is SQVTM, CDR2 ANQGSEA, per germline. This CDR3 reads CSGISGTGGYEQYF. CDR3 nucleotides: TGCAGCGGTATATCCGGGACGGGGGGTTACGAGCAGTACTTC.

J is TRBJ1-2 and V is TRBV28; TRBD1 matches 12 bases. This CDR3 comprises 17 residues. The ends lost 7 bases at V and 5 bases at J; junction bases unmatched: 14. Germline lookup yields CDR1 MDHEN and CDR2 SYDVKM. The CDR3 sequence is CASKRDRGRVLWYGYTF. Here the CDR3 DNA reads TGTGCCAGCAAGAGGGACAGGGGGCGCGTATTATGGTATGGCTACACCTTC.

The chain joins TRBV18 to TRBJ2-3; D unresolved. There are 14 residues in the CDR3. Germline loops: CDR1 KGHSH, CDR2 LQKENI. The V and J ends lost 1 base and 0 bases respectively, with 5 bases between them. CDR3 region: CASSPRRSTDTQYF. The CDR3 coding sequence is TGTGCCAGCTCACCACGGAGAAGCACAGATACGCAGTATTTT.

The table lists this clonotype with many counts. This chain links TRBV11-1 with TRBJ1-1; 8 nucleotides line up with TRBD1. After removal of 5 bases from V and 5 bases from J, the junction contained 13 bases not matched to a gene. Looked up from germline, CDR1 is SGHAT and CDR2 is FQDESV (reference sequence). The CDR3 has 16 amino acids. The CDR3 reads CASSRPRDRTFTEAFF. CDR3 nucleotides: TGTGCCAGCAGCAGACCGAGGGACAGGACCTTTACTGAAGCTTTCTTT.

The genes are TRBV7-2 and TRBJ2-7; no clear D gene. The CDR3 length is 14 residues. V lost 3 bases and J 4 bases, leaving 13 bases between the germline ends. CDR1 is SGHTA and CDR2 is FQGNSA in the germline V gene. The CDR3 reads CASSLTATLYEQYF. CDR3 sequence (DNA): TGTGCCAGCAGCTTGACGGCCACCCTTTACGAGCAGTACTTC. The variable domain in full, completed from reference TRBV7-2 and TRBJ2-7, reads GAGVSQSPSNKVTEKGKDVELRCDPISGHTALYWYRQSLGQGLEFLIYFQGNSAPDKSGLPSDRFSAERTGGSVSTLTIQRTQQEDSAVYLCASSLTATLYEQYFGPGTRLTVT.

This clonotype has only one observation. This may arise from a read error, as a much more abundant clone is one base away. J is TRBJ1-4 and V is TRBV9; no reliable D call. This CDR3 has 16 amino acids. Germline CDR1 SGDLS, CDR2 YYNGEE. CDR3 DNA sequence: TGTGCCAGCAGCCCCCAGCCGACAACAACTAATGAAGAACTGTTTTTT. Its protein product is CASSPQPTTTNEELFF.

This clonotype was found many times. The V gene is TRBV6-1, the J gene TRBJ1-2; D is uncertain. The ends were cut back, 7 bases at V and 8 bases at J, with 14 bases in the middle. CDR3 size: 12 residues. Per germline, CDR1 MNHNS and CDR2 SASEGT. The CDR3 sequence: CASIHSGGGYTF. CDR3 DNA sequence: TGTGCCAGCATCCACAGCGGCGGGGGCTACACCTTC.

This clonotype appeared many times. CDR3 sequence reads: CASSLGASYNEQFF. CDR3 nucleotides: TGTGCCAGCAGTCTAGGCGCTTCCTACAATGAGCAGTTCTTC. The gene calls are TRBV2 and TRBJ2-1; D call uncertain. Trimming pared 5 bases from V and 1 base from J, leaving 9 bases between. This CDR3 comprises 14 residues. The germline V gene has CDR1 SNHLY and CDR2 FYNNEI. Full variable domain (missing parts from reference TRBV2 and TRBJ2-1): EPEVTQTPSHQVTQMGQEVILRCVPISNHLYFYWYRQILGQKVEFLVSFYNNEISEKSEIFDDQFSVERPDGSNFTLKIRSTKLEDSAMYFCASSLGASYNEQFFGPGTRLTVL.

DNA for the CDR3: TGCAGTGCTAGAGATCAGCGGGGTCTTAGAACCCAGTACTTC. It is translated as CSARDQRGLRTQYF. The chain employs TRBV20-1 and TRBJ2-5; 7 nucleotides match TRBD2. CDR3 length: 14 amino acids. The germline CDR1 and CDR2 sequences are DFQATT and SNEGSKA (reference sequence). With 0 bases clipped from V and 8 bases from J, the junction kept 9 bases outside the gene matches.

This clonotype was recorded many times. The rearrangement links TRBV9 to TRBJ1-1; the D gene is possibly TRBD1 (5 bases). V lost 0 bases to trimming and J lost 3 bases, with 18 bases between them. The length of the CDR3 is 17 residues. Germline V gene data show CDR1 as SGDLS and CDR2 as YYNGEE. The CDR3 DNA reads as TGTGCCAGCAGCGTAGTAGCGGCCAGGGAAGGATACACTGAAGCTTTCTTT. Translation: CASSVVAAREGYTEAFF. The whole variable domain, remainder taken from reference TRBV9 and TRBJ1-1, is DSGVTQTPKHLITATGQRVTLRCSPRSGDLSVYWYQQSLDQGLQFLIQYYNGEERAKGNILERFSAQQFPDLHSELNLSSLELGDSALYFCASSVVAAREGYTEAFFGQGTRLTVV.

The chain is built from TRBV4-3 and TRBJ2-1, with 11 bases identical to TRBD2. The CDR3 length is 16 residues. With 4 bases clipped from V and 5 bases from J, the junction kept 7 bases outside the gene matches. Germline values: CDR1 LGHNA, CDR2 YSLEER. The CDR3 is CASSLQLAGAHNEQFF. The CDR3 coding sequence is TGCGCCAGCAGCCTCCAACTAGCGGGAGCCCACAATGAGCAGTTCTTC.

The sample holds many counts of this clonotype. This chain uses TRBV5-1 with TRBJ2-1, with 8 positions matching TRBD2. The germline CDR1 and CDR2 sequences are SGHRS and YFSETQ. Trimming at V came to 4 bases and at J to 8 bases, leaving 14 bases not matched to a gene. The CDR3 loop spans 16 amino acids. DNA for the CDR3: TGCGCCAGCAGCCCCCTGATGAGCGGGAGTGTCCATGAGCAGTTCTTC. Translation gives CASSPLMSGSVHEQFF.

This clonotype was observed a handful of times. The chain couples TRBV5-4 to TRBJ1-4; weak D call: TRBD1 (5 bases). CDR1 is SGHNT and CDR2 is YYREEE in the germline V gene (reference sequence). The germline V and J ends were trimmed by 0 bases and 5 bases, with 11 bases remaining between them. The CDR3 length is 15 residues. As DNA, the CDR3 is TGTGCCAGCAGCTTGGGGGGGACTGACAATGAAAAACTGTTTTTT. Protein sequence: CASSLGGTDNEKLFF.

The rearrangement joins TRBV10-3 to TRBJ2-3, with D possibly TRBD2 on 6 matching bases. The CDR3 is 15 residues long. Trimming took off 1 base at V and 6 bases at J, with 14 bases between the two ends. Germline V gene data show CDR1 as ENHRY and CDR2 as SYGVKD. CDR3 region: CAISEWDSTADTQYF. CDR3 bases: TGTGCCATCAGTGAGTGGGACTCAACGGCTGATACGCAGTATTTT.

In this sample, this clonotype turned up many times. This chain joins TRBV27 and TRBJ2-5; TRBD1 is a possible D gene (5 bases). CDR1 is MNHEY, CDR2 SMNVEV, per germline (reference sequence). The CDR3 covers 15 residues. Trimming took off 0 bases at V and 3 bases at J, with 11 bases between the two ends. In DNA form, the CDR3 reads TGTGCCAGCAGTTTATCTGGGGCAGAGGAAGAGACCCAGTACTTC. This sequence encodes CASSLSGAEEETQYF.

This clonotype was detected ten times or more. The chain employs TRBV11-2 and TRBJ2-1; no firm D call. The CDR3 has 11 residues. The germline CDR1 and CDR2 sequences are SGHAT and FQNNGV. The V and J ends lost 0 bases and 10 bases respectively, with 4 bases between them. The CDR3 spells CASSLEREQFF. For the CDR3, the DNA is TGTGCCAGCAGCTTAGAGCGGGAGCAGTTCTTC. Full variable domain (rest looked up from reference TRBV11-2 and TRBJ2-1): EAGVAQSPRYKIIEKRQSVAFWCNPISGHATLYWYQQILGQGPKLLIQFQNNGVVDDSQLPKDRFSAERLKGVDSTLKIQPAKLEDSAVYLCASSLEREQFFGPGTRLTVL.

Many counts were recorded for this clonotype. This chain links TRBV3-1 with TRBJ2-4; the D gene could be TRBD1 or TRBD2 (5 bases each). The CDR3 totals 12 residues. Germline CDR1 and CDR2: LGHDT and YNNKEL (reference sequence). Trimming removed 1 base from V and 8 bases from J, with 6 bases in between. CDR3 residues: CASSQVGDIQYF. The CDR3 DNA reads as TGTGCCAGCAGCCAAGTGGGGGACATTCAGTACTTC.

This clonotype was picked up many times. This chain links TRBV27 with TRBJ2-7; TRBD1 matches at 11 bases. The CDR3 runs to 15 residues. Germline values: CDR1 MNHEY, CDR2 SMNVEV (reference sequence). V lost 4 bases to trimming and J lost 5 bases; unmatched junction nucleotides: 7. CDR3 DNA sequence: TGTGCCAGCAGTTGGCGGGGGACAGGGGGACACGAGCAGTACTTC. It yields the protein CASSWRGTGGHEQYF.

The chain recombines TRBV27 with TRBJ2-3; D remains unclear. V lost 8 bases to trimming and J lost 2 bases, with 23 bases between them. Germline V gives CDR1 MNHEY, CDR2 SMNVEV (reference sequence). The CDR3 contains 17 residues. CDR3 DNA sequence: TGTGCCAGCTTCCCCGCTACAAGACACGGAATCACAGATACGCAGTATTTT. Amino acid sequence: CASFPATRHGITDTQYF.

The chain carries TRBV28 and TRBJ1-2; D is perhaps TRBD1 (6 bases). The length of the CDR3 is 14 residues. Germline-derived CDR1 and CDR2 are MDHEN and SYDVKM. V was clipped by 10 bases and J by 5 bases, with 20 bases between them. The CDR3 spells CAISFDRSLYGYTF. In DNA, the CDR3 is TGTGCCATCAGCTTCGACAGGTCCCTATATGGCTACACCTTC.

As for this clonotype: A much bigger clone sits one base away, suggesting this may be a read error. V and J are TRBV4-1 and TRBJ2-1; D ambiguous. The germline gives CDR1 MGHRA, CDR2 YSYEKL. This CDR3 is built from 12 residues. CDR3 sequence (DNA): TGCGCCAGCAGCCAAGGATACAATGAGCGGTTCTTC. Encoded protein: CASSQGYNERFF.

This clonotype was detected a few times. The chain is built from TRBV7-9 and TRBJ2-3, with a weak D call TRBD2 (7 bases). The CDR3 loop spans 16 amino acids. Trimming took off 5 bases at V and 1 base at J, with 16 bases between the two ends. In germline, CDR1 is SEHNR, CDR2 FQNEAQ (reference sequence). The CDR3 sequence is CASSRGASGGTDTQYF. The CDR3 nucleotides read TGTGCCAGCAGCCGGGGGGCTAGCGGAGGCACAGATACGCAGTATTTT.

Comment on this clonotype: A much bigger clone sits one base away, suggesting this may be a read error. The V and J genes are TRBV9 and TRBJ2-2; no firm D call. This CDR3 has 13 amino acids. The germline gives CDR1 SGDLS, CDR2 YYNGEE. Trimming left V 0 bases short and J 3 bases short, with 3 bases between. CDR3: CASSVGDTGELFF. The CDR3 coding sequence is TGTGCCAGCAGCGTAGGGGACACCGGGGAGCTGTTTTTT.

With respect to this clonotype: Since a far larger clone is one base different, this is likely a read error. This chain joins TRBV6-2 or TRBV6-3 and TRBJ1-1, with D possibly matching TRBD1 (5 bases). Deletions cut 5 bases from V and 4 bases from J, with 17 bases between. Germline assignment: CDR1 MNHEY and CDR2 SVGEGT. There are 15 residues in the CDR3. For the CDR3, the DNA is TGTGCCAGCAGTACCCGGACAATTCCGGGCACTGAAGCTTTCTTT. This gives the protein CASSTRTIPGTEAFF.

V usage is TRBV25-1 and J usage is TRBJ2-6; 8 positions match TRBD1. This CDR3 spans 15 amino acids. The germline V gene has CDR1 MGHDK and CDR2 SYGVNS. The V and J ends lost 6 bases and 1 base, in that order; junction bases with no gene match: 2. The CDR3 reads CASRQGESGANVLTF. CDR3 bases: TGTGCCAGCAGACAGGGGGAATCTGGGGCCAACGTCCTGACTTTC.

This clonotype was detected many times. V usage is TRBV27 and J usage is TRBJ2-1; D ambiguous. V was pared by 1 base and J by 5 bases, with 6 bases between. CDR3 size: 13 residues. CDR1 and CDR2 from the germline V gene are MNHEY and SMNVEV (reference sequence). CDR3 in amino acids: CASSLLLDNEQFF. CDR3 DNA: TGTGCCAGCAGTTTATTACTTGACAATGAGCAGTTCTTC.

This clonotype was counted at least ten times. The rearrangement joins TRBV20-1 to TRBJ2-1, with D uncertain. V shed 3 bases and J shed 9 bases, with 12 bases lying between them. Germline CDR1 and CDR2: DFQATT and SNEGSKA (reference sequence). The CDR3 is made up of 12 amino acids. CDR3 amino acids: CSASEIRVEQFF. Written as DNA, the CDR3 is TGCAGTGCTAGCGAGATTCGGGTTGAGCAGTTCTTC.

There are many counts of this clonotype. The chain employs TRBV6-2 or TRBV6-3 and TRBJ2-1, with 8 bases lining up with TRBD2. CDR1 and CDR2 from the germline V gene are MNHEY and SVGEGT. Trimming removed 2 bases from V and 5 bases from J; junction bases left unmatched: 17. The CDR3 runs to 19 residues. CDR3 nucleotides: TGTGCCAGCAGTTACACCCTACCCCGGGGGCGGGGGGTCGACAATGAGCAGTTCTTC. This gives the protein CASSYTLPRGRGVDNEQFF.

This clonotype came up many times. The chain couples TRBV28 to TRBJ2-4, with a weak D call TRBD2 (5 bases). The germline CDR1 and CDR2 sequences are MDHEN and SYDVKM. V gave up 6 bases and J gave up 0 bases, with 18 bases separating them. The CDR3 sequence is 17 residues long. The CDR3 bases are TGTGCCAGCAGCAATGCCGGGATATCCTTAGCCAAAAACATTCAGTACTTC. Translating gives CASSNAGISLAKNIQYF.